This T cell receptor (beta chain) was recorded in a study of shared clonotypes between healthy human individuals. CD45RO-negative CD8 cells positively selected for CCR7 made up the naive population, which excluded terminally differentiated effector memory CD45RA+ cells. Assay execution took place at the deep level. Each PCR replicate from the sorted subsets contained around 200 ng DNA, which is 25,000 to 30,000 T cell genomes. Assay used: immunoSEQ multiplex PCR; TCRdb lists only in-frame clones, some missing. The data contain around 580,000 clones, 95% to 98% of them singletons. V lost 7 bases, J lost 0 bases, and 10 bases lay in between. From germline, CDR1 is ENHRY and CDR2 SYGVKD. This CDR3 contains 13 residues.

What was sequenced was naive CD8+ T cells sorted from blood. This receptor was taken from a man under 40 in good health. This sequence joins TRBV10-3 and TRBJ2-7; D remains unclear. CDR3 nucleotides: TGTGCCATCAACCCGGAGAGCTCCTACGAGCAGTACTTC. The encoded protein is CAINPESSYEQYF.